This note documents a single T cell receptor beta chain sequence. The target of this receptor is not known. The input lacks base qualities; no much larger clone sits a single base away. The data originate from a study of shared clonotypes between healthy human individuals (dated by TCRdb to about 2020). In the study overall: Two women and a few men aged 18 to 49 years were included in the cohort. For each donor, CD4 naive and CD4 memory were each run on three plates, CD8 naive on two plates, and CD8 memory on one plate. Blood TCR repertoires of roughly 5 healthy adults were deeply sequenced to estimate repertoire size and the extent of clonotype sharing between individuals. Different laboratories and diverse techniques were used to prepare libraries and sequence TCR repertoires, to increase sequencing depth and limit assay-specific biases. Leukapheresis yielded between about 0.94 and 9.5 billion PBMCs per donor. Overall study results and their limits: Incomplete sequencing was indicated by rarefaction of sorted-subset datasets, despite the large sequencing depth. Naive subsets generally had larger estimated clonotype richness than memory subsets. When a handful of donors were compared, the shared fraction of clonotypes was about 5% for naive CD4, roughly 3.4% for naive CD8, more than 2% for memory CD4, and less than 0.45% for memory CD8. Pairwise subsampling indicated that sequencing depth was expected to affect the degree of clonotype sharing among donors. Clonotypes shared by all four sorted-subset donors showed higher generation probabilities than non-shared clonotypes. The small number of donors limited the genetic and exposure-history diversity represented. Only blood was sampled, and tissue TCR repertoires likely differ from those in blood.

The junction shows trimming of 3 bases on V and 3 bases on J, and the gene matches do not reach 4 bases of it. The CDR3 measures 14 amino acids from cysteine to phenylalanine. Here the CDR3 DNA is all that survives: 42 bases in frame from base 1. The germline V gene encodes CDR1 KGHSH and CDR2 LQKENI. The donors were healthy, HIV-negative adults with no recently reported acute infections or vaccinations. Every donor was a Caucasian adult residing in Nashville, Tennessee, USA. CD4+ T cells were enriched through magnetic negative selection, after which naive cells were positively selected on CD45RA and the remaining negative fraction served as the memory subset. Blood was obtained by leukapheresis, after which PBMCs were separated by Ficoll-Histopaque density gradient centrifugation and cryopreserved in liquid nitrogen vapor phase. Analytical flow cytometry was used to check the purity and quantity of each magnetically sorted T cell population. From each sorted fraction, genomic DNA was isolated and quantified by UV absorbance on a Nanodrop 2000c.

TCR CDR3 regions were amplified from genomic DNA by multiplex PCR using the deep immunoSEQ assay. Extracted genomic DNA from each cell subset was distributed evenly across all wells of several immunoSEQ 96-well plates, and each plate was treated as a replicate. For sorted subsets, each replicate PCR was loaded with around 220 ng genomic DNA, equivalent to about 30,000 T cell genomes. The purified libraries were quantified using a Qubit 3.0 fluorometer, sized with a Bioanalyzer 2100, and then quantified again using the KAPA Library Quantification kit. Each immunoSEQ 96-well plate was sequenced on its own single-read 150-cycle Illumina NextSeq 550 flow cell. The study's processing was this. Because the immunoSEQ output held only junctional sequences and lacked quality scores, the filtering could not match the filtering applied to full-length reads. Sequences were annotated with PyIR, a Python wrapper for IgBLAST v1.9, and V/J genes and CDR3 were assigned using IMGT germline references. Reads with weak V/J assignments (E-value above 1e-6), missing CDR3, stop codons, out-of-frame junctions, or ambiguous translated residues were removed. V3J clonotypes were defined as sequences sharing the same inferred V gene, J gene, and CDR3 amino acid sequence. Percentage overlap between repertoires was calculated by dividing the number of shared unique clonotypes by the size of the smaller repertoire. RTK rarefaction, the Chao1 estimator, and Recon v2.1 estimates of unobserved clonotypes were used to assess repertoire richness. OLGA was used to compute generation probabilities for all TCRbeta clonotypes that the gDNA method yielded from a handful of donors. TCRdb provides this immuneACCESS table in a form limited to in-frame rearrangements. Some clones are lacking; in checked studies, under half of them reflect an unresolved V gene, and why the rest are absent is not known. Clone size and the V and J calls come from that table; the DNA yielded D and trimming. Recorded for this sample are millions of clones; about 92% of them occurred a single time. The ten biggest clones cover more than 0.12% of the sample.

The receptor was isolated from a man between 18 and 29 years old in good health. Sequencing was performed on naive CD4+ T cells sorted from blood. What the cell subset or site label conveys for this sample: CD45RA+ positively selected. In this chain, TRBV18 is recombined with TRBJ1-1, with 7 middle bases fitting TRBD1. The CDR3 protein is CASSPSGGHTEAFF. The nucleotide sequence reads as follows: TGTGCCAGCTCACCCTCAGGGGGACACACTGAAGCTTTCTTT.